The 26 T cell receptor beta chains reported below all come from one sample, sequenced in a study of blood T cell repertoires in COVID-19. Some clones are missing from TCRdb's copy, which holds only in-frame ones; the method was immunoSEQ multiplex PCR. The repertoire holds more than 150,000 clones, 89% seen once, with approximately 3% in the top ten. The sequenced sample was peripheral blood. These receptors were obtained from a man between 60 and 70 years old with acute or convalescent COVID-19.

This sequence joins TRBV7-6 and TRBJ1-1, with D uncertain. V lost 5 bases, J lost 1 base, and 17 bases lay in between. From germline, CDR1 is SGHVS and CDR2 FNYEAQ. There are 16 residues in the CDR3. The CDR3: CASSDLRRGWNTEAFF. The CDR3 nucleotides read TGTGCCAGCAGCGACCTACGACGGGGATGGAACACTGAAGCTTTCTTT.

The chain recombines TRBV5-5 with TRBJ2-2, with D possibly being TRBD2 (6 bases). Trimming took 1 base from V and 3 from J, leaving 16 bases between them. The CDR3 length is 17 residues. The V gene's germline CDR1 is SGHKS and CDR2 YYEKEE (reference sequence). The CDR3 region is CASSLSVAAADTGELFF. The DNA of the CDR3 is TGTGCCAGCAGCTTGTCAGTAGCGGCCGCGGACACCGGGGAGCTGTTTTTT.

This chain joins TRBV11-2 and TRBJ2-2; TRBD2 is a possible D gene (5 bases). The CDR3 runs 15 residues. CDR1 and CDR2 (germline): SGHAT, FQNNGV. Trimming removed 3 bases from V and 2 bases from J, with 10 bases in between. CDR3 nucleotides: TGTGCCAGCAGCTTCGAGCGGTTAAACACCGGGGAGCTGTTTTTT. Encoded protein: CASSFERLNTGELFF.

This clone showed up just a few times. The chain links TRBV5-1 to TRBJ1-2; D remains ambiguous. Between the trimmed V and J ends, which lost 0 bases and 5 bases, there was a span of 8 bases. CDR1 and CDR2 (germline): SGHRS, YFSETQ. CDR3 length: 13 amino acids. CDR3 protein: CASSLEALYGYTF. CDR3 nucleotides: TGCGCCAGCAGCTTGGAAGCTCTTTATGGCTACACCTTC.

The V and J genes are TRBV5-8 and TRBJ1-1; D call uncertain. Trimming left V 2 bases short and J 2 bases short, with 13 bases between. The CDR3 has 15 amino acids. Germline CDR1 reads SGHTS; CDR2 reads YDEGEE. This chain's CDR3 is CASSFARFLNTEAFF. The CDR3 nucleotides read TGTGCCAGCAGCTTCGCTCGCTTCCTAAACACTGAAGCTTTCTTT. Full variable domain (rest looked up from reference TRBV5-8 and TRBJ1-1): EAGVTQSPTHLIKTRGQQATLRCSPISGHTSVYWYQQALGLGLQFLLWYDEGEERNRGNFPPRFSGRQFPNYSSELNVNALELEDSALYLCASSFARFLNTEAFFGQGTRLTVV.

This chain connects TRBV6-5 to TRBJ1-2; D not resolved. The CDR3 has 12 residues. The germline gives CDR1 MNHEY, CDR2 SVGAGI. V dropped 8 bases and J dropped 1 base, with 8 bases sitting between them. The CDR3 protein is CASEGYNYGYTF. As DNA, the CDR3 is TGTGCCAGCGAGGGATATAACTATGGCTACACCTTC.

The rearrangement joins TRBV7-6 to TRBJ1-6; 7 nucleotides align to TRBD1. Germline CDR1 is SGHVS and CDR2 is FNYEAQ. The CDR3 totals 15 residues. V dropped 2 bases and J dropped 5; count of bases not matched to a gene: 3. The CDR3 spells CASSLKGADNSPLHF. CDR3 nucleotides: TGTGCCAGCAGCTTAAAGGGGGCAGATAATTCACCCCTCCACTTT.

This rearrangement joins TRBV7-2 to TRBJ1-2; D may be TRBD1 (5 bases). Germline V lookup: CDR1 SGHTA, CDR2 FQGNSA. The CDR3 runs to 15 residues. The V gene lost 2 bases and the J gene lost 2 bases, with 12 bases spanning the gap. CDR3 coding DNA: TGTGCCAGCAGCTTAATGCAGGGACTCAACTATGGCTACACCTTC. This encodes CASSLMQGLNYGYTF.

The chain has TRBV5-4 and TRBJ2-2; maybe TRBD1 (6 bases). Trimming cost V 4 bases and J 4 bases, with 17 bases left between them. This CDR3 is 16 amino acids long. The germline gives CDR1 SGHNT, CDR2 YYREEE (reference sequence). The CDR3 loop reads CASSLNRGQLTGELFF. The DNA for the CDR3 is TGTGCCAGCAGCCTGAACCGTGGACAGCTCACCGGGGAGCTGTTTTTT.

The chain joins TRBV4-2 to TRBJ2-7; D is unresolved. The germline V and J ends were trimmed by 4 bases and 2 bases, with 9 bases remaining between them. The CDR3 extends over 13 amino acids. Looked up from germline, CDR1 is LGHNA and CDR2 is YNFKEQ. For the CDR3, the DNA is TGTGCCAGCAGCCTTTATAGAACCTACGAGCAGTACTTC. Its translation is CASSLYRTYEQYF.

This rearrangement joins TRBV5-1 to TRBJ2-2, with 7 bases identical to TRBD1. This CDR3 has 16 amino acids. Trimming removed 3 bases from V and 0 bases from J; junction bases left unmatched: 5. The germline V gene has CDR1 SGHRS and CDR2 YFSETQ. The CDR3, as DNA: TGCGCCAGCAGCTCCCGGACAGGCCCGAACACCGGGGAGCTGTTTTTT. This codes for CASSSRTGPNTGELFF.

The CDR3 reads CATREGGRSNQPQHF. In DNA form, the CDR3 reads TGTGCCACCCGGGAGGGGGGGAGAAGCAATCAGCCCCAGCATTTT. The rearrangement joins TRBV2 to TRBJ1-5; D is perhaps TRBD1 (6 bases). V was shortened by 10 bases and J by 1 base, with 17 bases between the two germline ends. CDR3 size: 15 residues. Germline assignment: CDR1 SNHLY and CDR2 FYNNEI.

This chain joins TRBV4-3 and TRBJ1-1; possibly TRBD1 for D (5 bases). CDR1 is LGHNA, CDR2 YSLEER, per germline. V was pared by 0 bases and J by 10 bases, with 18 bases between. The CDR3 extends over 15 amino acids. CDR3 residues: CASSQEVGRGVGAFF. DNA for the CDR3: TGCGCCAGCAGCCAAGAGGTCGGCCGGGGGGTAGGAGCTTTCTTT.

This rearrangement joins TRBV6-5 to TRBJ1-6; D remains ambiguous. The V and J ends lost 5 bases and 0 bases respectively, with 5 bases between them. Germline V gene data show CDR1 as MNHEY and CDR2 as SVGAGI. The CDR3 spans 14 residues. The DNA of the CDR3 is TGTGCCAGCAGTCCTCGCTCCTATAATTCACCCCTCCACTTT. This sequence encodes CASSPRSYNSPLHF.

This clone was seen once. The CDR3, as DNA: TGTGCCAGCAGCCCCCCCAGCTCCTACAATGAGCAGTTCTTC. The encoded protein is CASSPPSSYNEQFF. The V and J genes are TRBV7-9 and TRBJ2-1, with D unresolved. The ends were cut back, 5 bases at V and 0 bases at J, with 8 bases in the middle. CDR1 is SEHNR and CDR2 is FQNEAQ in the germline V gene (reference sequence). CDR3 length: 14 residues.

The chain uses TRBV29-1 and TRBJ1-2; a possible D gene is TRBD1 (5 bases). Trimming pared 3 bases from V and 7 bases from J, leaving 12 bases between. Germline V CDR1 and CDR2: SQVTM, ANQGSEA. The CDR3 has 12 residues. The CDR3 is CSVEEGPGGYTF. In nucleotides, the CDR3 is TGCAGCGTTGAGGAGGGGCCCGGTGGCTACACCTTC. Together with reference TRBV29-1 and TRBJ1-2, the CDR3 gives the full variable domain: SAVISQKPSRDICQRGTSLTIQCQVDSQVTMMFWYRQQPGQSLTLIATANQGSEATYESGFVIDKFPISRPNLTFSTLTVSNMSPEDSSIYLCSVEEGPGGYTFGSGTRLTVV.

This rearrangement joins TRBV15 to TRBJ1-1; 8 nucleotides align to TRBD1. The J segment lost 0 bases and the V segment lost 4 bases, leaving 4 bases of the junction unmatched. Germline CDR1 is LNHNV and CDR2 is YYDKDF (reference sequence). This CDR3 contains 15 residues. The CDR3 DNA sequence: TGTGCCACCAGCAAAGGACAGGGCTTGAACACTGAAGCTTTCTTT. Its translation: CATSKGQGLNTEAFF.

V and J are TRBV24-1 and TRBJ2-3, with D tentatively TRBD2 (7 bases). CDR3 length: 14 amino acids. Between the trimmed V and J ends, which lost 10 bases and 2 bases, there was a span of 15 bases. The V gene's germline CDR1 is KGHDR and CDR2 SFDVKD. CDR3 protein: CATGGQFDTDTQYF. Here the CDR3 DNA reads TGTGCCACGGGGGGGCAGTTTGACACAGATACGCAGTATTTT.

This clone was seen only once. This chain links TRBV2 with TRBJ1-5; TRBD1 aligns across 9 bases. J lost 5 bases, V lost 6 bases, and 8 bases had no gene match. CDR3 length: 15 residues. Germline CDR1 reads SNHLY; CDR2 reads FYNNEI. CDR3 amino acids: CASSLQGARDQPQHF. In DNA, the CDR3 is TGTGCCAGCAGCTTACAGGGGGCGCGTGATCAGCCCCAGCATTTT.

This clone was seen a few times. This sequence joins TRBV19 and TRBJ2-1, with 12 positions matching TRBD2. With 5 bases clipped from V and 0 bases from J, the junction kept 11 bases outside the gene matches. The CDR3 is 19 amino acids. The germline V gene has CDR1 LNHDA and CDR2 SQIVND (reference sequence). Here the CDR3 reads CASSLRLAGAISSYNEQFF. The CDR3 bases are TGTGCCAGTAGTTTACGACTAGCGGGGGCTATTAGCTCCTACAATGAGCAGTTCTTC. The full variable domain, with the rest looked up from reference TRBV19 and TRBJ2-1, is DGGITQSPKYLFRKEGQNVTLSCEQNLNHDAMYWYRQDPGQGLRLIYYSQIVNDFQKGDIAEGYSVSREKKESFPLTVTSAQKNPTAFYLCASSLRLAGAISSYNEQFFGPGTRLTVL.

CDR3 region: CSAYFENTEAFF. The CDR3 bases are TGCAGCGCCTACTTCGAGAACACTGAAGCTTTCTTT. The V call is TRBV29-1, the J call TRBJ1-1, with no clear D. Trimming took 7 bases from V and 1 from J, leaving 10 bases between them. Germline V gene data show CDR1 as SQVTM and CDR2 as ANQGSEA. The CDR3 length is 12 residues.

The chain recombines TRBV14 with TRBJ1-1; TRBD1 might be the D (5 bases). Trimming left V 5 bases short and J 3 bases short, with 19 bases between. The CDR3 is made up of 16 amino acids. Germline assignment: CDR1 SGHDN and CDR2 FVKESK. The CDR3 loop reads CASSFIRGLGDTEAFF. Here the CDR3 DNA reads TGTGCCAGCAGCTTTATAAGGGGTTTAGGGGACACTGAAGCTTTCTTT.

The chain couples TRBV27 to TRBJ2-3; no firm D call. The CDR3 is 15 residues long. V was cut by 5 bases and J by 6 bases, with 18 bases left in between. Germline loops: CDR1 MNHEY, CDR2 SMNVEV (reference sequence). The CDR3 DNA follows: TGTGCCAGCAGTGAATCTAGAAGACCCTCGGATACGCAGTATTTT. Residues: CASSESRRPSDTQYF.

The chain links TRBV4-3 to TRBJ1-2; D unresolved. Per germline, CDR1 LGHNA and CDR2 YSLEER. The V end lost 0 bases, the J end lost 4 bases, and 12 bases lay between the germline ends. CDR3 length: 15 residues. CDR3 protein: CASSQEIQVFYGYTF. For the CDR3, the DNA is TGCGCCAGCAGCCAAGAAATTCAGGTGTTCTATGGCTACACCTTC.

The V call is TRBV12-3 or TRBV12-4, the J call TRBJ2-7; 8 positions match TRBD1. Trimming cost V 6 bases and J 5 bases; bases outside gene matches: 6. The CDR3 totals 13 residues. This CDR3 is CASRDREEHEQYF. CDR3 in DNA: TGTGCCAGCAGGGACAGGGAGGAACACGAGCAGTACTTC.

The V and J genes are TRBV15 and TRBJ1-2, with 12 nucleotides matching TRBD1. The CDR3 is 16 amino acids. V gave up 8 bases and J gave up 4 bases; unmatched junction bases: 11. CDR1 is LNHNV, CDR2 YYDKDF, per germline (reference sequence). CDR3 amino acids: CATAKNRDRGPYGYTF. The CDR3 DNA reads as TGTGCCACCGCTAAGAACCGGGACAGGGGGCCCTATGGCTACACCTTC.